This passage covers 6 T cell receptor beta chains from one sample sequenced in a study of CD4+ T cells in melanoma. The repertoire was sequenced with immunoSEQ multiplex PCR; TCRdb's copy has only in-frame clones and lacks some. The sample holds over 14,000 clones, over 55% seen once. The sequenced sample consisted of cells from a culture (not recorded whether cultured in vitro). The receptors shown here come from a human donor with melanoma.

CDR3 nucleotide sequence: TGTGCCAGCAGCCGAAATGGGCGAGAGACCCAGTACTTC. Translated: CASSRNGRETQYF. This chain links TRBV5-4 with TRBJ2-5; D unclear. The CDR3 length is 13 residues. V dropped 4 bases and J dropped 4 bases, with 11 bases sitting between them. Per germline, CDR1 SGHNT and CDR2 YYREEE (reference sequence).

The gene calls are TRBV7-3 and TRBJ2-5; possibly TRBD2 for D (5 bases). V was cut by 5 bases and J by 5 bases, with 12 bases left in between. The CDR3 has 13 residues. CDR1 and CDR2 from the germline V gene are SGHTA and FQGTGA. The CDR3 spells CASSDTSGETQYF. CDR3 coding DNA: TGTGCCAGCAGCGATACTAGTGGGGAGACCCAGTACTTC. The full variable domain, in which reference TRBV7-3 and TRBJ2-5 provide the parts outside the CDR3, is GAGVSQTPSNKVTEKGKYVELRCDPISGHTALYWYRQSLGQGPEFLIYFQGTGAADDSGLPNDRFFAVRPEGSVSTLKIQRTERGDSAVYLCASSDTSGETQYFGPGTRLLVL.

This chain links TRBV2 with TRBJ1-1; D remains unclear. The length of the CDR3 is 13 residues. The V gene lost 5 bases and the J gene lost 5 bases, with 12 bases spanning the gap. Germline-derived CDR1 and CDR2 are SNHLY and FYNNEI. The CDR3 region has the DNA TGTGCCAGCAGTAGCGAGGGCCGGACTGAAGCTTTCTTT. As protein: CASSSEGRTEAFF.

This clone was seen a few times. The gene calls are TRBV30 and TRBJ2-3; TRBD2 is a possible D gene (6 bases). From germline, CDR1 is GTSNPN and CDR2 SVGIG (reference sequence). The CDR3 is 12 residues long. V lost 0 bases to trimming and J lost 9 bases, with 10 bases between them. The CDR3 spells CAWSVGGVTQYF. Written as DNA, the CDR3 is TGTGCCTGGAGTGTCGGGGGAGTAACGCAGTATTTT.

This chain uses TRBV5-1 with TRBJ2-5; a possible D gene is TRBD2 (6 bases). Germline V gene sequence: CDR1 SGHRS, CDR2 YFSETQ. V was cut by 0 bases and J by 6 bases, with 12 bases left in between. The CDR3 consists of 14 residues. CDR3 bases: TGCGCCAGCAGCTTGGAATTGGGGGGAAAGACCCAGTACTTC. It encodes CASSLELGGKTQYF.

The V call is TRBV28, the J call TRBJ2-7, with D possibly TRBD2 on 5 matching bases. Deletions cut 6 bases from V and 7 bases from J, with 10 bases between. This CDR3 has 11 amino acids. Germline assignment: CDR1 MDHEN and CDR2 SYDVKM. Here the CDR3 DNA reads TGTGCCAGCAGGGCGGGCGGGGAGCAGTACTTC. Its translation: CASRAGGEQYF.